The clone carrying this TCR beta chain was counted a single time. What it binds is unknown. Libraries were prepared by immunoSEQ multiplex PCR; TCRdb keeps only in-frame clonotypes and omits some of them. The sample comprises about 95,000 clones, approximately 83% of which are singletons, and around 0.9% rests with the top ten. Patients had chemo-refractory metastatic non-small-cell lung cancer and received focal radiation plus CTLA-4 blockade that used ipilimumab. The record originates from a study of radiotherapy plus CTLA-4 blockade in lung cancer. Looking at the study overall: Patients showed objective responses in roughly 19% of cases and disease control in 25% to 40%.

Germline V gene data show CDR1 as SGHAT and CDR2 as FQNNGV. CDR3 size: 17 residues. V dropped 0 bases and J dropped 5; count of bases not matched to a gene: 9. Points from the study as a whole: TCR clones of tumor origin grew in blood after radiotherapy plus ipilimumab. Reportedly, early blood T cell clone dynamics best predicted response, with interferon-beta.

The TCR sequence derives from a human donor with non-small cell lung cancer who had stable disease on radiotherapy plus ipilimumab. The J gene is TRBJ2-5, the V gene TRBV11-2, with 10 bases aligning to TRBD2. The input for sequencing was peripheral blood, taken from a patient treated with radiotherapy plus ipilimumab. The DNA for the CDR3 is TGTGCCAGCAGCTTAGACCCCAGCGGGGGGGCCTCGGAGACCCAGTACTTC. This gives the protein CASSLDPSGGASETQYF.